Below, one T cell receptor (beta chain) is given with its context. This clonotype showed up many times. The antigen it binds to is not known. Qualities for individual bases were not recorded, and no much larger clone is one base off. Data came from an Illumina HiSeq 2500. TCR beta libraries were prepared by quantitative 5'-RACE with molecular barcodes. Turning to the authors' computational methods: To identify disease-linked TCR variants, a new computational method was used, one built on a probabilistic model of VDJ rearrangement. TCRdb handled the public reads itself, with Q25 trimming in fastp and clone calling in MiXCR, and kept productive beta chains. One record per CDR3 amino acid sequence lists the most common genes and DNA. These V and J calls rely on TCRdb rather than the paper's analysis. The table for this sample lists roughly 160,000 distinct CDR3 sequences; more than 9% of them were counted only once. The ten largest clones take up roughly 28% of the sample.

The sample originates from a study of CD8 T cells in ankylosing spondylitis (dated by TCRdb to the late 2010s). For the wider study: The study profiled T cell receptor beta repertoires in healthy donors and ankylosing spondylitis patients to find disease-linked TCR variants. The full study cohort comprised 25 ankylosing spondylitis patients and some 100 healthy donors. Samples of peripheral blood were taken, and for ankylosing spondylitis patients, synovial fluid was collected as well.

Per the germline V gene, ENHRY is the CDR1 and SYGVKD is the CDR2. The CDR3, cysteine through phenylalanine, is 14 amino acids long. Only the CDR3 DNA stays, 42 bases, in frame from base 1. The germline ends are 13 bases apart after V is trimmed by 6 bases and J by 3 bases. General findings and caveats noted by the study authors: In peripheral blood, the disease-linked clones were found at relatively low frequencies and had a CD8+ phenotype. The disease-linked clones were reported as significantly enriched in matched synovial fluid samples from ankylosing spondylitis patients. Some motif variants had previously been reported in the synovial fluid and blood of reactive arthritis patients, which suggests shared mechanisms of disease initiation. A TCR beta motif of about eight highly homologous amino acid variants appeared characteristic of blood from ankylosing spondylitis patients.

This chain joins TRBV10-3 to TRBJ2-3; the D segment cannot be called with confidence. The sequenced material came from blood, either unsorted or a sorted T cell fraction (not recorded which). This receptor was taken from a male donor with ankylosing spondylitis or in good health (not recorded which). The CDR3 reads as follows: CAIRNPPRTDTQYF. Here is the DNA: TGTGCCATCAGGAACCCCCCTAGAACAGATACGCAGTATTTT.